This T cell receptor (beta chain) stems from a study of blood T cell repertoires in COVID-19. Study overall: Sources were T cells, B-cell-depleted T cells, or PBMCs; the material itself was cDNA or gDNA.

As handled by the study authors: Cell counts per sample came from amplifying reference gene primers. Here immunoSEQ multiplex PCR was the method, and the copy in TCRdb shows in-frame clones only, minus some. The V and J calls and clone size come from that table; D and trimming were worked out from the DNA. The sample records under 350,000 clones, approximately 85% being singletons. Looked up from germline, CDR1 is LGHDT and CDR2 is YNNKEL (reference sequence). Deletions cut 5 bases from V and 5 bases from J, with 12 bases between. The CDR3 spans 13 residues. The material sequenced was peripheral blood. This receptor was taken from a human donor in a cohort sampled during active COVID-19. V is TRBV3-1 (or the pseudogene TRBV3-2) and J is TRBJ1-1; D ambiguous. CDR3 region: CASSDGPGTEAFF. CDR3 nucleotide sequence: TGTGCCAGCAGCGACGGACCGGGGACTGAAGCTTTCTTT.